These 11 T cell receptor beta chains came from one sample sequenced in a study of cytomegalovirus exposure and HLA in healthy donors listed by TCRdb under 2017. The library was produced with the immunoSEQ multiplex PCR assay. A mixture of 60 forward primers for TCR Vbeta segments and 13 reverse primers for TCR Jbeta segments was used in the multiplex PCR. TCRdb stores this immuneACCESS table with in-frame sequences only. Part of the clones is absent; in the studies checked, under half of the shortfall reflects unresolved V genes, and no reason is known for the rest. The sample table lists around 200,000 clones, 84% of them with a count of one. Roughly 2.6% of the sample comes from the top ten. Source material: PBMCs. Receptors originate from a woman between 50 and 59 years old in good health and CMV-seropositive.

There are a few counts of this clone. V usage is TRBV4-3 and J usage is TRBJ2-7; 8 bases fit TRBD1. Germline V lookup: CDR1 LGHNA, CDR2 YSLEER. V gave up 0 bases and J gave up 7 bases; unmatched junction bases: 5. CDR3 length: 14 amino acids. Here the CDR3 DNA reads TGCGCCAGCAGCCAAGACAGGGGGCGGTGGGAGCAGTACTTC. Its translation: CASSQDRGRWEQYF.

In its sample, this clone was seen once. V and J are TRBV5-1 and TRBJ2-1; D might be TRBD1 (6 bases). The length of the CDR3 is 16 residues. The germline CDR1 and CDR2 sequences are SGHRS and YFSETQ. The germline V and J ends were trimmed by 5 bases and 5 bases, with 20 bases remaining between them. CDR3 sequence: CASRPTGRGINNEQFF. CDR3 DNA sequence: TGCGCCAGCAGGCCTACAGGGAGAGGGATTAACAATGAGCAGTTCTTC.

The chain links TRBV9 to TRBJ2-1; 9 bases match TRBD2. V dropped 0 bases and J dropped 6; count of bases not matched to a gene: 10. The CDR3 is 17 residues long. Germline-derived CDR1 and CDR2 are SGDLS and YYNGEE. The CDR3 DNA reads as TGTGCCAGCAGCGTAGAGGGAGGTAGCGGGGGAGGCAATGAGCAGTTCTTC. Translation: CASSVEGGSGGGNEQFF.

This clone was counted once. This sequence joins TRBV27 and TRBJ2-5; D may be TRBD2 (5 bases). The CDR3 totals 13 residues. Trimming removed 5 bases from V and 2 bases from J, with 9 bases in between. CDR1 and CDR2 from the germline V gene are MNHEY and SMNVEV (reference sequence). This CDR3 reads CASSRTLQETQYF. The CDR3 nucleotides read TGTGCCAGCAGTCGGACTTTACAAGAGACCCAGTACTTC.

The chain is built from TRBV5-8 and TRBJ1-2; 8 bases fit TRBD1. Trimming cost V 3 bases and J 8 bases; bases outside gene matches: 6. CDR1 is SGHTS, CDR2 YDEGEE, per germline. The CDR3 extends over 13 amino acids. The CDR3 DNA reads TGTGCCAGCAGCTCGACAGGGGTAAAGGGCTACACCTTC. Residues: CASSSTGVKGYTF.

The J gene is TRBJ1-5, the V gene TRBV28; the D gene is possibly TRBD1 (6 bases). The ends were cut back, 7 bases at V and 4 bases at J, with 17 bases in the middle. The CDR3 has 15 residues. Germline V CDR1 and CDR2: MDHEN, SYDVKM. As DNA, the CDR3 is TGTGCCAGCACAATAGGGGCAGGGGCAAATCAGCCCCAGCATTTT. Encoded protein: CASTIGAGANQPQHF. The full variable domain, with the rest looked up from reference TRBV28 and TRBJ1-5, is DVKVTQSSRYLVKRTGEKVFLECVQDMDHENMFWYRQDPGLGLRLIYFSYDVKMKEKGDIPEGYSVSREKKERFSLILESASTNQTSMYLCASTIGAGANQPQHFGDGTRLSIL.

The rearrangement links TRBV19 to TRBJ1-1; D remains ambiguous. This CDR3 contains 16 residues. Germline V gives CDR1 LNHDA, CDR2 SQIVND (reference sequence). The V end lost 6 bases, the J end lost 3 bases, and 20 bases lay between the germline ends. DNA for the CDR3: TGTGCCAGTAGGAGAGCGGATGTCCGAGGGCACACTGAAGCTTTCTTT. Amino acid sequence: CASRRADVRGHTEAFF.

The genes are TRBV6-5 and TRBJ2-3, with 8 bases fitting TRBD2. In germline, CDR1 is MNHEY, CDR2 SVGAGI. The V and J ends lost 6 bases and 4 bases, in that order; junction bases with no gene match: 3. CDR3 length: 13 amino acids. The CDR3 DNA is TGTGCCAGCAGGGGACTAGGATCAGATACGCAGTATTTT. It specifies CASRGLGSDTQYF.

V is TRBV5-1 and J is TRBJ2-5, with 12 bases lining up with TRBD2. The J segment lost 4 bases and the V segment lost 4 bases, leaving 8 bases of the junction unmatched. The CDR3 totals 16 residues. The germline V gene encodes CDR1 SGHRS and CDR2 YFSETQ. For the CDR3, the DNA is TGCGCCAGCAGCCTCCCCGGACTAGCGGGGCGAGAGACCCAGTACTTC. It translates to CASSLPGLAGRETQYF. The full variable domain, with the rest looked up from reference TRBV5-1 and TRBJ2-5, is KAGVTQTPRYLIKTRGQQVTLSCSPISGHRSVSWYQQTPGQGLQFLFEYFSETQRNKGNFPGRFSGRQFSNSRSEMNVSTLELGDSALYLCASSLPGLAGRETQYFGPGTRLLVL.

The J gene is TRBJ1-2, the V gene TRBV5-6; perhaps TRBD1 as D (6 bases). Trimming removed 5 bases from V and 2 bases from J, with 13 bases in between. The CDR3 runs 14 residues. Germline V gives CDR1 SGHDT, CDR2 YYEEEE. CDR3 nucleotides: TGTGCCAGCAGACAAAGGACAGCGAACTATGGCTACACCTTC. Protein product: CASRQRTANYGYTF.

V gene TRBV10-3 combines with J gene TRBJ2-3; TRBD2 aligns across 9 bases. The CDR3 runs to 16 residues. Germline CDR1 is ENHRY and CDR2 is SYGVKD. After removal of 6 bases from V and 2 bases from J, the junction contained 9 bases not matched to a gene. CDR3 DNA sequence: TGTGCCATCAGATCTATAGCGGGGGCCGACACAGATACGCAGTATTTT. Translation gives CAIRSIAGADTDTQYF.